This T cell receptor (beta chain) originates from a study of T cell therapy after organ transplantation (dated by TCRdb to between 2017 and 2020). A note on the overall study: Autologous CMV-specific T cells, expanded in vitro for two to three weeks with a peptide pool of 30 HLA class I and II CMV epitopes, were used as therapy products. Only about 80% of the 10 patients had long-term post-therapy samples available. Blood samples for the short-term post-therapy time point were collected 4 to 8 weeks after therapy was completed. This study was a follow-up analysis of the TRBV repertoire from an open-label phase I trial that tested autologous CMV-specific adoptive T cell therapy in people who had received solid-organ transplants. Patients were given up to 6 doses of T cells at 2-week intervals and were followed for around 7 months after finishing therapy. A median of 1.92 x 10^8 CMV-specific T cells was administered to patients across 2 to 6 intravenous infusions. Among the ten or so patients, eight were classed as clinical responders, while two were classed as nonresponders. The research as a whole found: Post-therapy reconstitution appeared to include both transferred clonotypes and endogenous clonotypes not detected in the therapy products. The small number of expansions detected in nonresponders may be due to reduced sample coverage caused by poor CD8+ T cell yield. Marked pretherapy clonal expansions with minimal repertoire change after therapy were observed in nonresponders. Fold change in CD8 clonality after therapy was inversely correlated with pretherapy clonality, suggesting that less biased repertoires were more receptive to remodeling. Because the cohort was small, confounders such as concurrent antirejection and antiviral medications could not be assessed.

The time point label on this specimen signifies: 4-8 weeks after completion of therapy. The patients had received solid-organ transplants and had drug-resistant/recurrent cytomegalovirus. Ten of the trial participants were picked for repertoire analysis depending on whether post-therapy peripheral blood mononuclear cells were available. Viable CD3+CD8+CD4- lymphocytes were isolated from PBMCs by sorting on a BD FACSAria III. Genomic DNA was extracted from sorted cells with the Qiagen DNeasy Kit. Regarding this clone: Which antigen it targets is not known. Base qualities are missing; no much larger clone stands one base away.

The V end gives up 4 bases and the J end 4 bases, leaving 10 bases in the junction not matched to a gene. The CDR3 has 14 amino acids, counting the end cysteine and phenylalanine. CDR3 DNA only is kept here, 42 bases in frame from base 1. Taken from the germline V gene, the CDR1 and CDR2 loops are SQVTM and ANQGSEA. The immunoSEQ two-step, bias-controlled multiplex PCR assay was used to amplify TRB CDR3 regions from genomic DNA. Sequencing of CDR3 libraries was carried out on an Illumina NextSeq 500. Concerning the study's data processing: Initial alignment and bioinformatics, including bias normalization against synthetic CDR3 analogs, were performed with the immunoSEQ Analyzer platform. V, D and J gene annotation followed the IMGT database definitions. Further TRBV analyses used VDJtools version 1.1.10 and the R package tcR version 2.2.1.11 with default settings. For the GLIPH analysis, version 1.0 was run with default settings. In CDR3 sequences with at least 5 reads, significant changes in clonotype frequency were tested by a 2-sided binomial test with Benjamini-Hochberg correction (alpha = 0.01). The source is immuneACCESS, and TCRdb retained only in-frame sequences with V and J called. Part of the clones is not carried over; for the studies checked, unresolved V genes explain less than half of this, and the remainder is unexplained. Clone size and V and J calls were adopted from that table, with D and trimming inferred from the DNA. Across this sample there are 2,500 to 3,500 clones, with roughly four fifths seen only once. Approximately 44% of the sample is in the top ten clones.

The receptor chain draws on TRBV29-1 and TRBJ2-7; 7 nucleotides in the junction match TRBD1. Sequences were derived from CD8+ T cells from blood, sampled after autologous CMV-specific T cell therapy. This clonotype was obtained from a human patient who had received a solid organ transplant and had CMV disease. Some T cells present after a transplant may be cells of the graft donor. CDR3 protein: CSVVPLGQPYEQYF. The sequenced DNA is TGCAGCGTTGTACCATTGGGACAGCCGTACGAGCAGTACTTC.